This T cell receptor (beta chain) was profiled in a study of response to subunit inactivated influenza vaccine. Each CDR3 protein gets one entry after TCRdb re-called the RT-PCR reads with MiXCR. The data show approximately 290,000 distinct CDR3 sequences, with around 20% seen just once and around 10% held by the top ten. Germline V gene data show CDR1 as SGHAT and CDR2 as FQNNGV. This CDR3 comprises 17 residues. The V gene lost 4 bases and the J gene lost 0 bases, with 16 bases spanning the gap. Note on this clonotype: The antigen is undetermined.

Whole-study results and caveats: T cells newly recruited by each seasonal influenza vaccination are few, the authors suggested.

The sample consisted of PBMCs from blood, taken less than 22 months after vaccination. The chain has TRBV11-2 and TRBJ1-5; no reliable D call. This TCR derives from a man between 50 and 75 years old who received an inactivated influenza vaccine. CDR3 protein: CASSYRMAEDSNQPQHF. CDR3 bases: TGTGCCAGCAGCTACCGAATGGCAGAAGATAGCAATCAGCCCCAGCATTTT.